The 29 T cell receptor beta chains below come from one sample, sequenced in a study of blood T cell repertoires in COVID-19. Clones were sequenced by immunoSEQ multiplex PCR, and TCRdb holds only the in-frame ones, with some missing. This sample carries some 80,000 clones, roughly 81% of them seen once, and the ten largest clones take over 9.5%. The sequenced sample was peripheral blood. The receptor set was obtained from a man aged 55 to 70 with COVID-19, enrolled during active disease.

The J gene is TRBJ2-1, the V gene TRBV5-1; 11 bases fit TRBD2. The junction had 16 bases not matched to a gene; V was cut back by 2 bases and J by 0 bases. Germline CDR1 SGHRS, CDR2 YFSETQ. The CDR3 sequence is 21 residues long. The CDR3 here is CASSLYRGLAGTGGSYNEQFF. DNA for the CDR3: TGCGCCAGCAGCTTATATCGTGGACTAGCGGGCACTGGGGGCTCCTACAATGAGCAGTTCTTC.

The chain carries TRBV19 and TRBJ1-1; D uncertain. Germline CDR1 reads LNHDA; CDR2 reads SQIVND (reference sequence). The CDR3 sequence is 13 residues long. The V and J ends lost 7 bases and 0 bases respectively, with 9 bases between them. The CDR3 spells CASKAQMNTEAFF. In DNA, the CDR3 is TGTGCCAGTAAGGCACAGATGAACACTGAAGCTTTCTTT.

This chain links TRBV6-5 with TRBJ2-1; 7 positions agree with TRBD2. Germline V gene sequence: CDR1 MNHEY, CDR2 SVGAGI. This CDR3 is 14 amino acids long. The ends lost 8 bases at V and 5 bases at J; junction bases unmatched: 9. The CDR3 sequence: CASRSGGGNNEQFF. The CDR3 coding sequence is TGTGCCAGCCGCAGTGGGGGGGGGAACAATGAGCAGTTCTTC.

As regards this clone: At one of its ends the junction is not consistent with the germline gene, which may arise from a read error. The V and J genes are TRBV3-1 (or the pseudogene TRBV3-2) and TRBJ1-2; D gene ambiguous. The CDR3 covers 12 residues. CDR1 and CDR2 from the germline V gene are LGHDT and YNNKEL (reference sequence). Here the CDR3 reads CASSHGSLTYGF. For the CDR3, the DNA is TGTGCCAGCAGCCACGGGTCCTTAACTTACGGCTTC.

The J gene is TRBJ2-5, the V gene TRBV6-5, with 7 bases identical to TRBD2. Germline assignment: CDR1 MNHEY and CDR2 SVGAGI. The CDR3 length is 15 residues. Trimming removed 8 bases from V and 7 bases from J; junction bases left unmatched: 16. The CDR3: CASQNTLMGGGTQYF. For the CDR3, the DNA is TGTGCCAGCCAGAATACCCTCATGGGCGGGGGGACCCAGTACTTC.

This clone is a singleton in its sample. This chain links TRBV6-2 or TRBV6-3 with TRBJ1-5, with TRBD1 as a possible D gene (6 bases). The CDR3 covers 15 residues. Germline V gene lookup returns CDR1 MNHEY and CDR2 SVGEGT. The V end lost 2 bases, the J end lost 0 bases, and 8 bases lay between the germline ends. CDR3 residues: CASSYGQPSNQPQHF. The CDR3 nucleotides read TGTGCCAGCAGTTACGGACAGCCTAGCAATCAGCCCCAGCATTTT.

J is TRBJ2-1 and V is TRBV12-3 or TRBV12-4; a possible D gene is TRBD1 (5 bases). There are 13 residues in the CDR3. The V gene lost 6 bases and the J gene lost 4 bases, with 10 bases spanning the gap. The CDR3 spells CASRAGLYNEQFF. CDR3 coding DNA: TGTGCCAGCAGGGCAGGGTTGTACAATGAGCAGTTCTTC.

This sequence joins TRBV4-1 and TRBJ2-1; 7 nucleotides agree with TRBD1. This CDR3 region has 16 residues. Trimming cost V 0 bases and J 5 bases; bases outside gene matches: 7. Germline V gene sequence: CDR1 MGHRA, CDR2 YSYEKL. The CDR3 nucleotides are TGCGCCAGCAGCCAAGATCCGGGACAGCCACACAATGAGCAGTTCTTC. Translating gives CASSQDPGQPHNEQFF.

The gene calls are TRBV13 and TRBJ2-6; D gene unclear. V lost 5 bases and J lost 2, with 13 bases in between. The germline gives CDR1 PRHDT, CDR2 FYEKMQ (reference sequence). This CDR3 contains 16 residues. The DNA of the CDR3 is TGTGCCAGCAGCCAAATTTCAACTGCTGGGGCCAACGTCCTGACTTTC. Encoded protein: CASSQISTAGANVLTF.

V gene TRBV5-4 combines with J gene TRBJ2-3; TRBD1 matches at 9 bases. This CDR3 comprises 14 residues. Germline V gene data show CDR1 as SGHNT and CDR2 as YYREEE (reference sequence). V lost 5 bases to trimming and J lost 1 base; unmatched junction nucleotides: 2. CDR3 region: CASSRDRGTDTQYF. DNA of the CDR3: TGTGCCAGCAGTCGGGACAGGGGCACAGATACGCAGTATTTT.

The genes are TRBV7-3 and TRBJ1-2; TRBD1 is a possible D gene (5 bases). Trimming took off 5 bases at V and 4 bases at J, with 11 bases between the two ends. This CDR3 has 13 amino acids. Per the germline V gene, CDR1 is SGHTA and CDR2 is FQGTGA. Written as DNA, the CDR3 is TGTGCCAGCAGCGCAAAAAGGGGCTATGGCTACACCTTC. It yields the protein CASSAKRGYGYTF.

The CDR3 bases are TGTGCCAGCAGCCACTACCCCCGTCAAGAGACCCAGTACTTC. Translating it yields CASSHYPRQETQYF. The J gene is TRBJ2-5, the V gene TRBV5-4; no firm D call. V lost 4 bases, J lost 2 bases, and 12 bases lay in between. This CDR3 has 14 residues. In germline, CDR1 is SGHNT, CDR2 YYREEE (reference sequence).

The chain has TRBV30 and TRBJ1-1, with D possibly TRBD1 on 6 matching bases. The CDR3 runs 13 residues. CDR1 and CDR2 (germline): GTSNPN, SVGIG (reference sequence). Deletions cut 5 bases from V and 1 base from J, with 11 bases between. The CDR3 region has the DNA TGTGCCTGGGAAGCAGGGGCGAACACTGAAGCTTTCTTT. Translated, it gives CAWEAGANTEAFF.

This clone was observed a few times. The CDR3 bases are TGTGCCAGCAGCTTTGAAATTGTGGGCAGGGGGTCGGAGCAGTACTTC. Amino acid sequence: CASSFEIVGRGSEQYF. The rearrangement uses TRBV11-2 and TRBJ2-7, with 7 bases identical to TRBD1. The V gene's germline CDR1 is SGHAT and CDR2 FQNNGV. The CDR3 is made up of 16 amino acids. The junction had 15 bases not matched to a gene; V was cut back by 3 bases and J by 7 bases.

The chain combines TRBV7-6 with TRBJ2-1; a possible D gene is TRBD2 (6 bases). Trimming removed 1 base at V and 4 bases at J, with 11 bases between. In germline, CDR1 is SGHVS, CDR2 FNYEAQ. The CDR3 spans 15 residues. CDR3 DNA: TGTGCCAGCAGCTTAGGGCTAGCGTTATACAATGAGCAGTTCTTC. It is translated as CASSLGLALYNEQFF.

The genes are TRBV2 and TRBJ2-5, with 8 bases lining up with TRBD2. V lost 6 bases, J lost 4 bases, and 16 bases stayed unmatched. CDR1 is SNHLY and CDR2 is FYNNEI in the germline V gene. The CDR3 runs 17 residues. In DNA form, the CDR3 reads TGTGCCAGCAGAATTCGGGGCGGAGCGGGAGTCCGAGAGACCCAGTACTTC. This encodes CASRIRGGAGVRETQYF. The full variable domain, in which reference TRBV2 and TRBJ2-5 provide the parts outside the CDR3, is EPEVTQTPSHQVTQMGQEVILRCVPISNHLYFYWYRQILGQKVEFLVSFYNNEISEKSEIFDDQFSVERPDGSNFTLKIRSTKLEDSAMYFCASRIRGGAGVRETQYFGPGTRLLVL.

V and J are TRBV12-3 or TRBV12-4 and TRBJ1-5; D not resolved. CDR3 length: 12 residues. V gave up 4 bases and J gave up 6 bases, with 7 bases separating them. The CDR3 loop reads CASSYPSQPQHF. DNA of the CDR3: TGTGCCAGCAGTTACCCTAGTCAGCCCCAGCATTTT.

The V and J genes are TRBV9 and TRBJ1-3; possible D gene TRBD1, 5 bases. Germline V gene lookup returns CDR1 SGDLS and CDR2 YYNGEE. Trimming removed 2 bases from V and 7 bases from J, with 13 bases in between. The CDR3 sequence is 14 residues long. CDR3 nucleotides: TGTGCCAGCAGCGTTCTAACCGGACACAACACCATATATTTT. Amino acids: CASSVLTGHNTIYF. Together with reference TRBV9 and TRBJ1-3, the CDR3 gives the full variable domain: DSGVTQTPKHLITATGQRVTLRCSPRSGDLSVYWYQQSLDQGLQFLIQYYNGEERAKGNILERFSAQQFPDLHSELNLSSLELGDSALYFCASSVLTGHNTIYFGEGSWLTVV.

Regarding this clone: The identical CDR3 is also encoded by other nucleotide sequences in the sample. This sequence joins TRBV29-1 and TRBJ1-4; D perhaps matches TRBD1 (5 bases). Germline V gives CDR1 SQVTM, CDR2 ANQGSEA. The ends were cut back, 5 bases at V and 8 bases at J, with 12 bases in the middle. The CDR3 consists of 12 residues. CDR3 residues: CSVKDRGEKLFF. The CDR3 DNA reads as TGCAGCGTTAAGGACCGGGGGGAAAAACTGTTTTTT.

CDR3 sequence: CASSVVPGSGNTIYF. CDR3 bases: TGTGCCAGCAGCGTAGTTCCGGGCTCTGGAAACACCATATATTTT. The chain recombines TRBV9 with TRBJ1-3; D not certain. The CDR3 is 15 residues long. V lost 0 bases to trimming and J lost 0 bases, with 7 bases between them. Germline V gives CDR1 SGDLS, CDR2 YYNGEE.

This clone occurred a few times. This chain links TRBV9 with TRBJ2-3; TRBD2 might be the D (7 bases). The V end lost 0 bases, the J end lost 6 bases, and 14 bases lay between the germline ends. This CDR3 region has 15 residues. From germline, CDR1 is SGDLS and CDR2 YYNGEE. The CDR3 bases are TGTGCCAGCAGCGTAGGCGCGGGGGCCCCGGATACGCAGTATTTT. Residues: CASSVGAGAPDTQYF. The full variable domain, its missing parts supplied by reference TRBV9 and TRBJ2-3, is DSGVTQTPKHLITATGQRVTLRCSPRSGDLSVYWYQQSLDQGLQFLIQYYNGEERAKGNILERFSAQQFPDLHSELNLSSLELGDSALYFCASSVGAGAPDTQYFGPGTRLTVL.

The chain is built from TRBV10-1 and TRBJ1-2; 9 bases line up with TRBD1. Trimming took 0 bases from V and 8 from J; bases not matched to a gene: 16. The CDR3 has 18 amino acids. Germline CDR1 is WNHNN and CDR2 is SYGVQD (reference sequence). The CDR3 DNA follows: TGCGCCAGCAGTGAGTCAAACAGGGGGCGCTTTATAAAATCAGGCTACACCTTC. Translating it yields CASSESNRGRFIKSGYTF.

The rearrangement joins TRBV6-4 to TRBJ1-2; 9 bases align to TRBD1. Germline loops: CDR1 MRHNA, CDR2 SNTAGT. The CDR3 spans 14 residues. The V and J ends lost 5 bases and 8 bases, in that order; junction bases with no gene match: 9. CDR3 region: CASSQPGQGTGYTF. The CDR3 DNA reads TGTGCCAGCAGTCAACCGGGACAGGGTACAGGCTACACCTTC.

Only a few counts were recorded for this clone. The chain combines TRBV11-2 with TRBJ1-2; possible D gene TRBD1, 6 bases. The V end was cut by 2 bases, the J end by 6 bases, with 13 bases between. CDR1 and CDR2 from the germline V gene are SGHAT and FQNNGV. The CDR3 contains 14 residues. The CDR3 loop reads CASSLRGGLDGYTF. The CDR3 DNA reads as TGTGCCAGCAGCTTACGGGGGGGGCTTGATGGCTACACCTTC.

This clone came up a few times. The V and J genes are TRBV11-2 and TRBJ2-7, with 8 nucleotides matching TRBD1. The CDR3 contains 16 residues. Trimming took 5 bases from V and 4 from J; bases not matched to a gene: 13. The germline V gene has CDR1 SGHAT and CDR2 FQNNGV. The CDR3 DNA follows: TGTGCCAGCAGCCCAATATCCCGGACAGGGCAATACGAGCAGTACTTC. Protein product: CASSPISRTGQYEQYF.

The chain joins TRBV5-6 to TRBJ2-7, with D possibly TRBD2 on 7 matching bases. The V gene's germline CDR1 is SGHDT and CDR2 YYEEEE. This CDR3 has 17 amino acids. Trimming took 4 bases from V and 0 from J, leaving 20 bases between them. CDR3 amino acids: CASSLTYGGQGSYEQYF. CDR3 bases: TGTGCCAGCAGCCTCACGTACGGGGGGCAGGGCTCCTACGAGCAGTACTTC. Drawing the rest from reference TRBV5-6 and TRBJ2-7, the complete variable domain is DAGVTQSPTHLIKTRGQQVTLRCSPKSGHDTVSWYQQALGQGPQFIFQYYEEEERQRGNFPDRFSGHQFPNYSSELNVNALLLGDSALYLCASSLTYGGQGSYEQYFGPGTRLTVT.

This clone was counted a single time. V usage is TRBV14 and J usage is TRBJ1-1, with 8 bases fitting TRBD1. Germline trimming cut 0 bases from V and 2 bases from J; bases unmatched to any gene: 5. This CDR3 region has 16 residues. Germline CDR1 and CDR2: SGHDN and FVKESK. The CDR3 is CASSQELTGANTEAFF. The DNA for the CDR3 is TGTGCCAGCAGCCAAGAGCTGACAGGGGCTAACACTGAAGCTTTCTTT.

The rearrangement links TRBV7-2 to TRBJ2-1; 7 bases fit TRBD2. The length of the CDR3 is 14 residues. From germline, CDR1 is SGHTA and CDR2 FQGNSA. Losses at the gene ends were 5 bases for V and 4 bases for J; bases not matched to a gene: 5. The CDR3 sequence is CASSRTRPYNEQFF. CDR3 coding DNA: TGTGCCAGCAGCCGGACTAGGCCGTACAATGAGCAGTTCTTC.

This clone was seen only once. The chain has TRBV20-1 and TRBJ1-5; tentatively, D is TRBD1 (5 bases). Looked up from germline, CDR1 is DFQATT and CDR2 is SNEGSKA (reference sequence). V shed 3 bases and J shed 3 bases, with 12 bases lying between them. The CDR3 extends over 14 amino acids. This chain's CDR3 is CSASTGRVNQPQHF. The CDR3, as DNA: TGCAGTGCTAGTACCGGCAGGGTCAATCAGCCCCAGCATTTT.